This T cell receptor beta chain was sequenced in a study of OX40 agonist ivuxolimab in advanced cancers. About the full investigation: The costimulatory receptor OX40 (CD134) was targeted by ivuxolimab, a fully human IgG2 agonistic monoclonal antibody. Peripheral TCRbeta sequencing aimed to test whether ivuxolimab altered TCR sequence diversity and caused clonal T-cell expansion. Partial responses occurred in three dose-escalation patients: two with cutaneous melanoma and one with hepatocellular carcinoma. In the dose-escalation cohort, roughly four fifths of patients were male, and the mean age was roughly 60 years, with a range of roughly 20 to 79. Intravenous ivuxolimab was administered to patients every 2 weeks at six dose levels: 0.01, 0.1, 0.3, 1.5, 3 and 10 mg/kg. Among the approximately 50 dose-escalation patients, some 19 had hepatocellular carcinoma, approximately 15 melanoma, 9 renal cell carcinoma and 9 head and neck cancer. The monotherapy dose-escalation portion (N of about 52 patients) of the phase I ivuxolimab trial is reported in the paper. Prior anti-PD-1, anti-PD-L1 or anti-CTLA-4 therapy was permitted, and checkpoint inhibitors had been received by roughly two fifths of dose-escalation patients. What the research found in general, with its limitations: At doses of 0.1 to 3.0 mg/kg, clonal expansion of both CD4+ and CD8+ T cells in blood was seen between baseline and week 6. In the 0.1-3.0 mg/kg groups, partial responders had among the lowest normalized peripheral clonal expansion, particularly in CD8+ T cells. After ivuxolimab, expanded clones were on average more numerous among CD8+ T cells than among CD4+ T cells. Low levels of normalized T-cell clonal expansion were also seen in some patients who did not respond. Which antigens the clonally expanded peripheral T cells were specific for was not determined.

A distance of 6 bases separates the germline ends of V and J, which lose 1 base and 1 base respectively. Its CDR3 holds 14 amino acids, cysteine through phenylalanine. The read is trimmed to its CDR3 DNA, 42 bases read in frame from base 1. Taken from the germline V gene (reference sequence), the CDR1 and CDR2 loops are SEHNR and FQNEAQ. Genomic DNA was isolated from the sorted cells so that the TCRbeta CDR3 region could be sequenced. TCRbeta CDR3 regions were sequenced using the immunoSEQ Assay. As stored in TCRdb, this immuneACCESS dataset retains in-frame rearrangements with V and J assigned. A fraction of the clones does not appear; measured against another copy, unresolved V genes explain less than half of the discrepancy, and the remainder lacks a known reason. The sample table shows 40,000 or so clones, and approximately 82% are seen once. The ten top clones hold about 8.1% of the sample. The trial excluded patients who had a history of autoimmune disease or who were on systemic immunosuppression. Peripheral blood for TCR sequencing was collected from all dose cohorts at baseline, on cycle 4 day 1, and on cycle 7 day 1. The samples were drawn from a first-in-human, open-label, multicenter phase I dose-escalation trial of ivuxolimab. Adults with locally advanced or metastatic melanoma, renal cell carcinoma, hepatocellular carcinoma or head and neck squamous cell carcinoma were enrolled in the trial. CD4+ and CD8+ T cells were sorted separately from peripheral blood before TCR sequencing.

Turning to this clone: The antigen it binds to is not known. Nothing much larger sits one base from this clone, and base qualities are not available.

The clonotype originates from an adult with an advanced solid tumor such as melanoma, head and neck, liver or kidney cancer. Specimen: CD4+ or CD8+ T cells sorted from blood, collected in a trial of the OX40 agonist ivuxolimab. In this chain, TRBV7-9 is recombined with TRBJ2-3; the D gene is not confidently resolved. The CDR3 sequence is CASSLGQGTDTQYF. The DNA sequence is TGTGCCAGCAGCTTAGGGCAGGGCACAGATACGCAGTATTTT.